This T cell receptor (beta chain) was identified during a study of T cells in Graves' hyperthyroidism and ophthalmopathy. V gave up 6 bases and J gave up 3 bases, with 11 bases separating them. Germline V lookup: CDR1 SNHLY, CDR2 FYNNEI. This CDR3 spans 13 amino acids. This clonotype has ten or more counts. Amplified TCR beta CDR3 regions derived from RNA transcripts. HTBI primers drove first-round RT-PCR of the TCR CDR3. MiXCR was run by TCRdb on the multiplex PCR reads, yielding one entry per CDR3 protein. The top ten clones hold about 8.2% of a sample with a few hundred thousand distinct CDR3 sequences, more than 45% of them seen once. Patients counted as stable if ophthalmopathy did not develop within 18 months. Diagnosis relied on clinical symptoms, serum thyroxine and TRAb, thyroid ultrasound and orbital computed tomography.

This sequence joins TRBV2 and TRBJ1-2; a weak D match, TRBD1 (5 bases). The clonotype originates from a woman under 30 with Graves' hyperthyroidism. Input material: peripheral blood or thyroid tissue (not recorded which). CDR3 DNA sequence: TGTGCCAGCAGGGGGACCGGGTACTATGGCTACACCTTC. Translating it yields CASRGTGYYGYTF.